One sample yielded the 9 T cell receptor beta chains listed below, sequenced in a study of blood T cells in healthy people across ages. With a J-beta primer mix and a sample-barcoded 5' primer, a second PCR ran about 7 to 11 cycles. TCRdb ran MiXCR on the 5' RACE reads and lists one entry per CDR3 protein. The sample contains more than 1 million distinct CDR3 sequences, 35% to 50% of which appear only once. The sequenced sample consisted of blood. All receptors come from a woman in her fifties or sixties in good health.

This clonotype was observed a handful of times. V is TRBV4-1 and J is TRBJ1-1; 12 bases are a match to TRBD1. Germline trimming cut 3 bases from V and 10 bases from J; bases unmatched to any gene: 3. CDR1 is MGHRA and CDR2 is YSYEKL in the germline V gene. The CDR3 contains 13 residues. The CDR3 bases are TGCGCCAGCAGCCAGGGACAGGGGGCAAGAGCTTTCTTT. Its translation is CASSQGQGARAFF.

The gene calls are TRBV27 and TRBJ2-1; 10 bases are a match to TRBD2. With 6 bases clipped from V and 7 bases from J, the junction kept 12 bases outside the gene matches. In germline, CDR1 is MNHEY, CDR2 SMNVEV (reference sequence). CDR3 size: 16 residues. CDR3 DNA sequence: TGTGCCAGCAGCTCCCCTAGCGGGAGCTCTGGGAATGAGCAGTTCTTC. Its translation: CASSSPSGSSGNEQFF.

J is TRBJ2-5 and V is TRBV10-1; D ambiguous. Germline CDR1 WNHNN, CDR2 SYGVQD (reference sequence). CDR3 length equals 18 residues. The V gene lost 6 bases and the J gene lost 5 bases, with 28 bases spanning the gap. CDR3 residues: CASRDLLTKVAKAETQYF. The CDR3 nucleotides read TGCGCCAGCAGAGATCTTCTAACTAAGGTGGCTAAGGCGGAGACCCAGTACTTC.

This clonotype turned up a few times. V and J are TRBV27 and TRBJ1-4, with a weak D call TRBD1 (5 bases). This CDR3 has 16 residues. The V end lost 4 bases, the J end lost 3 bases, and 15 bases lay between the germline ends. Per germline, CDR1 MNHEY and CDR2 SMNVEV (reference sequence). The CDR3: CASSSLAGRPNEKLFF. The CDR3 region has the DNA TGTGCCAGCAGTTCCTTAGCGGGACGGCCTAATGAAAAACTGTTTTTT. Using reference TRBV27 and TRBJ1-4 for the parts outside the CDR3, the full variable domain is EAQVTQNPRYLITVTGKKLTVTCSQNMNHEYMSWYRQDPGLGLRQIYYSMNVEVTDKGDVPEGYKVSRKEKRNFPLILESPSPNQTSLYFCASSSLAGRPNEKLFFGSGTQLSVL.

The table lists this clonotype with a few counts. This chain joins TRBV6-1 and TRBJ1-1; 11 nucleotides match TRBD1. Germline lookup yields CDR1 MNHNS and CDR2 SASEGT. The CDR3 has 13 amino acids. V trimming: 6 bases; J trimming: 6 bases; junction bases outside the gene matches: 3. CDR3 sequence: CASRRTGGAEAFF. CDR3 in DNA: TGTGCCAGCAGGAGGACAGGGGGCGCTGAAGCTTTCTTT.

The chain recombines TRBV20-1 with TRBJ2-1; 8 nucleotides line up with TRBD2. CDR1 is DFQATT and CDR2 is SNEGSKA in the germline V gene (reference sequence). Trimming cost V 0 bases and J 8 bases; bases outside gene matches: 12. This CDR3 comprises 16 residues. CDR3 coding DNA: TGCAGTGCTAGAGACGGGAGGGGGGCCCGGGGCTATGAGCAGTTCTTC. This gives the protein CSARDGRGARGYEQFF.

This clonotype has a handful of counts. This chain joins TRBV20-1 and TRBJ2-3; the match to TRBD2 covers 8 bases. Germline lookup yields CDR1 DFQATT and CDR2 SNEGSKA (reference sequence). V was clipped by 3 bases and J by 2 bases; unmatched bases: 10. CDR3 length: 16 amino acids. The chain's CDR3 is CSARRRGLAATDTQYF. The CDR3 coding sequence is TGCAGTGCTAGGAGGAGAGGACTAGCAGCCACAGATACGCAGTATTTT.

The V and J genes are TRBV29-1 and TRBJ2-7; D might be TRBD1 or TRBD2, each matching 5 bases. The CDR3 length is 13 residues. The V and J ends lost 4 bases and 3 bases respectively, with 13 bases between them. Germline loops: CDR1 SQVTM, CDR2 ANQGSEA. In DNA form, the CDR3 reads TGCAGCGTTGGGACGGGGACGATCTACGAGCAGTACTTC. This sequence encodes CSVGTGTIYEQYF.

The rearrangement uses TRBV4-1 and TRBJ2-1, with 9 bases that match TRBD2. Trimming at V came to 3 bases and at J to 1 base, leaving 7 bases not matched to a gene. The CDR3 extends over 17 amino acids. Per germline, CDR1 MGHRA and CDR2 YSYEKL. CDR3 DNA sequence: TGCGCCAGCAGCCACCTCTGGACTAGCGTTTCCTACAATGAGCAGTTCTTC. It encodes CASSHLWTSVSYNEQFF.